This TCR beta chain appears in the sequencing data of a study of blood T cells in healthy people across ages (dated by TCRdb to the mid-2010s). In terms of the full investigation: Template switching captured roughly one uniquely barcoded TCR beta cDNA molecule per two T cells in model experiments. The study measured age-related changes in TCR beta repertoire diversity using deep sequencing normalized with unique cDNA molecular identifiers. Four age groups were formed from the donors: young (average roughly 15 years), middle-aged (around 40), aged (around 68) and long-lived (more than 75). To avoid experimental bias, donors of different ages were randomly spread across the sequencing lanes. Using the same blood draw, the study looked at two additional independent replicas of 1 million unique cDNA reads for two donors, one aged 18 to 30 and the other aged 80 or older.

Libraries were prepared through 5' RACE. Sequencing took place on an Illumina HiSeq 2500. A second PCR of about 7 to 12 cycles was performed with a sample-barcoded 5' primer and a J-beta primer mix. A unique molecular identifier was introduced onto each TCR beta cDNA molecule by a template-switch 5' adaptor carrying 12 random nucleotides. Each sample yielded at least 3 million CDR3-containing paired-end reads. First-strand cDNA synthesis was performed from all RNA using the Mint cDNA synthesis kit, with priming by a TRBC-specific oligonucleotide. Following uracil-DNA glycosylase treatment, a first 18-cycle PCR with universal primers M1SS and BC2_uni_R was performed on all cDNA. The original pipeline was this. Each sample was normalized by randomly selecting 1 million high-quality reads, each carrying a distinct molecular identifier. Instead of being binned into consensus sequences, reads with shared molecular identifiers were discarded. MiTCR, with a Q25 quality threshold and the strictest error-elimination algorithm, was used for CDR3 identification, clonotype clustering and error correction. A nonparametric unseen species model using Euler transformation provided a lower-bound estimate of total TCR beta diversity. Using fastp trimming at Q25 and MiXCR clonotype assembly, TCRdb reanalyzed the public sequencing data and kept in-frame beta chains. Each record represents a unique CDR3 protein, reported with the most common genes and DNA among its rows. These V and J calls derive from TCRdb rather than the authors' analysis. For this sample the table gives about 780,000 distinct CDR3 sequences, of which around 45% were detected only once. The ten biggest clones cover about a sixth of the sample.

Findings and caveats that apply to the study as a whole: Estimates of total diversity based on one million sequenced T cells were considered lower bounds and underestimates. Compared with the aged group, more naive CD4+ T cells, fewer expanded clones and increased TCR diversity were shown by the long-lived group, suggesting age selection. Conclusive comparison of naive and antigen-experienced compartments was prevented by the profiling of bulk unsorted PBMCs. As age increased, observed TCR beta diversity per million T cells dropped in a roughly linear way, and a significant reduction was already evident by age about 36. Because donor CMV infection status was unknown, age-related changes in expanded clonotypes were potentially confounded. The percentage of naive T cells measured by flow cytometry correlated strongly with observed TCR beta diversity.

The CDR3 runs 18 amino acids, cysteine and phenylalanine included. The entry retains the CDR3 DNA only, 54 bases that are in frame from base 1. CDR1 and CDR2 are read off the germline V gene as SQVTM and ANQGSEA. After removal of 6 bases from V and 4 bases from J, the junction retains 16 bases not matched to a gene. The 35 to 40 donors, aged about 6 to 95 years, were systemically healthy Caucasian individuals from Russia. Around 10 milliliters of peripheral blood were drawn from each donor into EDTA-treated Vacutainer tubes. Ficoll-Paque density-gradient centrifugation was used to isolate PBMCs, with at least 6.5 million per sample. Total RNA, at least 5.5 micrograms per sample, was extracted from PBMCs with Trizol reagent. Naive CD45RAhigh/CD27high T cell percentages were measured by flow cytometry on a PBMC aliquot from every donor. This clonotype was seen ten or more times. The specificity of this receptor is unknown. Qualities for individual bases were not recorded, and no much larger clone is one base off.

The sequencing sample was made of blood. This sequence originates from a man at least 80 years old in good health. The V gene is TRBV29-1 and the J gene is TRBJ2-1; 12 bases in the middle match TRBD2. The CDR3 amino acid sequence is: CSVDSGTSGLPSYNEQFF. The sequence in DNA is TGCAGCGTCGACTCCGGGACTAGCGGGTTACCTTCATACAATGAGCAGTTCTTC.